This T cell receptor (beta chain) was profiled in a study of blood T cell repertoires in COVID-19. Looking at the study overall: Whether acute or convalescent, the COVID-19 samples came from the United States, Italy and Spain. T cells, B-cell-depleted T cells, or PBMCs provided the cDNA or gDNA that served as material.

Original processing methods: Estimated nucleated cell counts came from reference gene primer amplification. Sequenced by immunoSEQ multiplex PCR; TCRdb stores in-frame clones only, minus some. For V, J and clone size, that table is used; D and trimming come from the DNA. The sample yields some 120,000 clones, 79% seen once. V lost 1 base to trimming and J lost 5 bases, with 13 bases between them. The CDR3 extends over 14 amino acids. Germline lookup yields CDR1 SGHDT and CDR2 YYEEEE. The V call is TRBV5-6, the J call TRBJ2-7; possible D gene TRBD1, 5 bases. Sample: peripheral blood. The TCR comes from a man aged 35 to 55 with active or convalescent COVID-19. The CDR3: CASSLKGRDHEQYF. Here the CDR3 DNA reads TGTGCCAGCAGCTTGAAGGGGCGAGACCACGAGCAGTACTTC.